This T cell receptor beta chain was captured by sequencing in a study of identical twins. Study outcomes and limitations: The study reached conclusions through statistical analysis that was cross-sectional, not following the same donors. A lower insertion count was a feature of abundant cord blood beta clonotypes, with no such feature in memory repertoires.

There are 13 residues in the CDR3. Trimming shortened V by 6 bases and J by 9 bases, and 14 bases separated the two germline ends. The germline V gene encodes CDR1 MNHEY and CDR2 SVGEGT. Each CDR3 protein is one row after TCRdb ran MiXCR on the 5' RACE reads. The sample holds a few hundred thousand distinct CDR3 sequences, 9% to 10% seen once. This clonotype was picked up a small number of times. Its antigen is unknown. In addition, the sample was reused for a study of yellow fever vaccine responses in identical twins.

The chain is built from TRBV6-2 or TRBV6-3 and TRBJ2-2; D unclear. The TCR originated in a woman aged 18-35 years in good health. Input material: PBMCs. CDR3 nucleotide sequence: TGTGCCAGCAGCAAAGGCTTTGACCGGGAGCTGTTTTTT. This gives the protein CASSKGFDRELFF.